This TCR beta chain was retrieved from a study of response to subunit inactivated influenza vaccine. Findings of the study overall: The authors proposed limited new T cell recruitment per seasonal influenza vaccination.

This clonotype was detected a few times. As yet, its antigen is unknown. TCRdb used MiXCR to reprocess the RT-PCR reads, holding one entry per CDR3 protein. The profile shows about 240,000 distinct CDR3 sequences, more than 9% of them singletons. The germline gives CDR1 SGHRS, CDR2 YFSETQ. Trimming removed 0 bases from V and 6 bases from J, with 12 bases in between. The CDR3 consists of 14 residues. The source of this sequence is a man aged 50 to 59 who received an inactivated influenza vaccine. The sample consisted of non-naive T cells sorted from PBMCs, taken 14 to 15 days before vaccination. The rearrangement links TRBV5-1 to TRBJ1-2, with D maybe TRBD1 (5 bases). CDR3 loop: CASSLEGAGDGYTF. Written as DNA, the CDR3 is TGCGCCAGCAGCTTGGAAGGGGCAGGAGATGGCTACACCTTC.